A selection of T cell receptor beta chains follows, all from one sample in a study of neoadjuvant anti-PD-1 for oral cavity cancer. Assay: immunoSEQ multiplex PCR; the TCRdb copy retains only in-frame clones and omits some. The table shows 14,000 or so clones, with about 61% occurring only once. Sequenced here: PBMCs, sampled before nivolumab (anti-PD-1) treatment. These receptor sequences come from a person aged 40 to 85 with oral cavity squamous cell carcinoma. Both conserved end residues are part of each CDR3. D genes are given only for firm matches. Some rows have no size entry. The others give once, few or many, or a class for an expanded clone.

d_gene	abundance	v_gene	j_gene	CDR3nt	CDR3aa
-	-	TRBV2	TRBJ2-1	TGTGCCAGCAGTGGACGTATTAGGGACAATGAGCAGTTCTTC	CASSGRIRDNEQFF
TRBD2	few	TRBV27	TRBJ2-2	TGTGCCAGCAGACTAGCGGGGGCTCAGAACACCGGGGAGCTGTTTTTT	CASRLAGAQNTGELFF
-	-	TRBV6-1	TRBJ1-5	TGTGCCAGCAGCTGGCCACCCGATAGCAATCAGCCCCAGCATTTT	CASSWPPDSNQPQHF
-	few	TRBV7-9	TRBJ1-2	TGTGCCAGCAGCTTACAGGGGAACTATGGCTACACCTTC	CASSLQGNYGYTF
TRBD1	-	TRBV7-3	TRBJ2-3	TGTGCCAGCAGCCGGGGACAGAACACAGATACGCAGTATTTT	CASSRGQNTDTQYF
-	-	TRBV28	TRBJ1-5	TGTGCCAGCAGTTTACTGACAGGCACCGATCAGCCCCAGCATTTT	CASSLLTGTDQPQHF
-	-	TRBV7-2	TRBJ1-2	TGTGCCAGCAGCTTAGAAGGGAATGGCTACACCTTC	CASSLEGNGYTF
TRBD2	once	TRBV19	TRBJ2-1	TGTGCCAGTAGTATAGTTCGCCTAGCGGGAGAAACCTACAATGAGCAGTTCTTC	CASSIVRLAGETYNEQFF
-	-	TRBV5-1	TRBJ2-3	TGCGCCAGCAGCTTCGACTTGCCCACAGATACGCAGTATTTT	CASSFDLPTDTQYF
-	-	TRBV5-1	TRBJ2-1	TGCGCCAGCAGCTTGGCCTCCGGGGTGGACAATGAGCAGTTCTTC	CASSLASGVDNEQFF
TRBD1	few	TRBV6-5	TRBJ2-7	TGTGCCAGCACCCGGGACAGGGGGGCCTACGAGCAGTACTTC	CASTRDRGAYEQYF
-	-	TRBV9	TRBJ1-1	TGTGCCAGCAGCGTAGTTCTGAAAAACACTGAAGCTTTCTTT	CASSVVLKNTEAFF
-	once	TRBV5-1	TRBJ2-7	TGCGCCAGCAGCTTGGGTCACTTCTACGAGCAGTACTTC	CASSLGHFYEQYF
TRBD2	-	TRBV9	TRBJ2-1	TGTGCCAGCAGCGTAGGCGGGAGTGGGGGGGATGAGCAGTTCTTC	CASSVGGSGGDEQFF
-	once	TRBV7-3	TRBJ1-1	TGTGCCAGCAGCCAGAGGGGGGGAGGCACTGAAGCTTTCTTT	CASSQRGGGTEAFF
TRBD1	-	TRBV19	TRBJ2-2	TGTGCCAGTATAGGCCCCGGGACAGCCCTCAGCGGGGAGCTGTTTTTT	CASIGPGTALSGELFF
-	once	TRBV19	TRBJ2-7	TGTGCCAGTAGTATCCCCAACAGGGTGGGCGAGCAGTACTTC	CASSIPNRVGEQYF
-	-	TRBV7-2	TRBJ1-1	TGTGCCAGCAGCTCCGGGTCAGGGGCTGAAGCTTTCTTT	CASSSGSGAEAFF
-	once	TRBV5-5	TRBJ2-7	TGTGCCAGCAGCCCCGTTGGGGTGGGTTACGAGCAGTACTTC	CASSPVGVGYEQYF
TRBD2	medium-sized	TRBV7-9	TRBJ2-7	TGTGCCAGCAGCTCCCCGGGGGGGCACGAGCAGTACTTC	CASSSPGGHEQYF
TRBD1	-	TRBV5-4	TRBJ2-4	TGTGCCAGCAGCTGGGACAGGGTCAAAAACATTCAGTACTTC	CASSWDRVKNIQYF
TRBD1	few	TRBV7-9	TRBJ1-2	TGTGCCAGCAGCTTTGGGACAGTAAGTGGCTACACCTTC	CASSFGTVSGYTF
-	-	TRBV29-1	TRBJ2-4	TGCAGCGTTGAAACCGATAACTCAGCCAAAAACATTCAGTACTTC	CSVETDNSAKNIQYF
-	-	TRBV10-2	TRBJ1-5	TGCGCCAGCAGTGTTTCGGCGACGAATCAGCCCCAGCATTTT	CASSVSATNQPQHF